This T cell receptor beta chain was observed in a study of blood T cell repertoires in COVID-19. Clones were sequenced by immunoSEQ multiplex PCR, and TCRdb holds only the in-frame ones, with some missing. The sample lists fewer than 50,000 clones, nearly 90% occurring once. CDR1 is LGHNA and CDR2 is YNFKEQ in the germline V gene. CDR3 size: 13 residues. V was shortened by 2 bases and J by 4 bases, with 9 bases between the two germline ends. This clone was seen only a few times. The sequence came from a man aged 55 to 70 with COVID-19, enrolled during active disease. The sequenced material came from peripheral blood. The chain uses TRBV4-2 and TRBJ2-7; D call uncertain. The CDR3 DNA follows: TGTGCCAGCAGCCAATCCGTCGAGTACGAGCAGTACTTC. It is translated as CASSQSVEYEQYF.